These 30 T cell receptor beta chains were all obtained from the same sample, sequenced in a study of blood T cells in healthy people across ages (dated by TCRdb to between 2014 and 2016). Library construction relied on 5' RACE. Sequencing used an Illumina HiSeq 2500. The second PCR ran for roughly 7 to 12 cycles and used a J-beta primer mix along with a sample-barcoded 5' primer. TCRdb's own reprocessing of the public reads used fastp at Q25 and MiXCR and kept productive beta chains. Each entry is one CDR3 protein sequence, shown with its most common DNA and genes. This sample lists around 800,000 distinct CDR3 sequences; approximately 48% were detected once. Clones ranked in the top ten supply roughly a fifth of the sample. Sequencing was carried out using blood. The receptors stem from a man aged 60-69 years in good health.

J is TRBJ2-5 and V is TRBV3-1, with TRBD2 matching over 10 bases. The CDR3 covers 16 residues. Germline trimming cut 1 base from V and 5 bases from J; bases unmatched to any gene: 7. Looked up from germline, CDR1 is LGHDT and CDR2 is YNNKEL (reference sequence). The CDR3: CASSQAVAGGQETQYF. CDR3 nucleotides: TGTGCCAGCAGCCAAGCTGTAGCGGGGGGACAGGAGACCCAGTACTTC.

This clonotype has a handful of counts. The CDR3 protein is CAIKASGGASYNEQYF. Here the CDR3 DNA reads TGTGCCATCAAGGCTAGCGGGGGGGCATCCTACAATGAGCAGTACTTC. The rearrangement links TRBV10-3 to TRBJ2-5; 12 bases map to TRBD2. This CDR3 contains 16 residues. The V segment lost 7 bases and the J segment 11 bases; nucleotides outside the gene matches: 17. Per germline, CDR1 ENHRY and CDR2 SYGVKD.

V is TRBV7-9 and J is TRBJ2-7; TRBD2 matches at 16 bases. Trimming at V came to 4 bases and at J to 1 base, leaving 13 bases not matched to a gene. The germline V gene encodes CDR1 SEHNR and CDR2 FQNEAQ (reference sequence). This CDR3 region has 20 residues. Here the CDR3 DNA reads TGTGCCAGCAGCTCCCCCTTCGGGACTAGCGGGGGGGCAAGTTCCTACGAGCAGTACTTC. It translates to CASSSPFGTSGGASSYEQYF.

Notes on this clonotype: At one end, the junction sequence differs from germline, possibly due to a read error. This sequence joins TRBV7-2 and TRBJ2-4; D assignment may be TRBD1 or TRBD2 (5 bases each). CDR1 and CDR2 (germline): SGHTA, FQGNSA. The CDR3 length is 13 residues. The CDR3 coding sequence is TGCGCCAGCAGCCAGGGACGCGAAAACATTCAGTACTTC. Translated, it gives CASSQGRENIQYF. Filled out from reference TRBV7-2 and TRBJ2-4, the complete variable domain reads GAGVSQSPSNKVTEKGKDVELRCDPISGHTALYWYRQSLGQGLEFLIYFQGNSAPDKSGLPSDRFSAERTGGSVSTLTIQRTQQEDSAVYLCASSQGRENIQYFGAGTRLSVL.

The V and J genes are TRBV7-2 and TRBJ2-7; 9 bases map to TRBD2. The J call is doubtful: the DNA matches TRBJ2-5 better. This CDR3 has 16 amino acids. The germline V gene encodes CDR1 SGHTA and CDR2 FQGNSA. The CDR3: CASSLEAGGGLETQYF. CDR3 in DNA: TGTGCCAGCAGCTTAGAGGCGGGAGGGGGCTTGGAGACCCAGTACTTC.

The chain recombines TRBV9 with TRBJ2-5, with 10 bases aligning to TRBD1. The DNA matches TRBJ2-7 better at its end, which makes the J call doubtful. This CDR3 contains 15 residues. From germline, CDR1 is SGDLS and CDR2 YYNGEE. CDR3 amino acids: CASSVDPGQGSEQYF. DNA of the CDR3: TGTGCCAGCAGCGTAGATCCGGGACAGGGGTCCGAGCAGTACTTC.

The sample holds a few counts of this clonotype. V usage is TRBV10-3 and J usage is TRBJ2-7; 7 bases map to TRBD1. V shed 7 bases and J 5 bases; nucleotides not matched to a gene: 8. The CDR3 covers 13 residues. Germline-derived CDR1 and CDR2 are ENHRY and SYGVKD. The CDR3 here is CAITADRAHEQYF. In nucleotides, the CDR3 is TGTGCCATCACAGCAGACAGGGCCCACGAGCAGTACTTC.

In its sample, this clonotype was seen a few times. The V call is TRBV5-1, the J call TRBJ2-7; either TRBD1 or TRBD2 may supply D (5 bases each). The CDR3 sequence is 14 residues long. V was trimmed by 3 bases and J by 4 bases, leaving 14 bases between them. Looked up from germline, CDR1 is SGHRS and CDR2 is YFSETQ. The CDR3 reads CASSSGQGEYEQYF. The CDR3 DNA reads TGCGCCAGCAGCTCCGGACAAGGGGAGTACGAGCAGTACTTC.

The rearrangement uses TRBV7-2 and TRBJ2-5, with 12 bases that match TRBD2. The J call may be mistaken, given a closer DNA end match to TRBJ2-4. Germline-derived CDR1 and CDR2 are SGHTA and FQGNSA. This CDR3 is built from 18 residues. The CDR3 sequence: CASSARRASGGAGNIQYF. CDR3 nucleotide sequence: TGTGCCAGCAGCGCCCGACGGGCTAGCGGGGGGGCCGGAAACATTCAGTACTTC.

V is TRBV5-5 and J is TRBJ2-5; D perhaps matches TRBD1 (6 bases). Germline V gene data show CDR1 as SGHKS and CDR2 as YYEKEE (reference sequence). Between the trimmed V and J ends, which lost 4 bases and 1 base, there was a span of 14 bases. The CDR3 extends over 15 amino acids. The CDR3 sequence: CASSILQGPQETQYF. The CDR3 region has the DNA TGTGCCAGCAGCATCTTACAGGGTCCCCAAGAGACCCAGTACTTC.

This chain joins TRBV20-1 and TRBJ1-2; 7 bases agree with TRBD1. Germline values: CDR1 DFQATT, CDR2 SNEGSKA (reference sequence). The CDR3 totals 12 residues. V shed 5 bases and J 2 bases; nucleotides not matched to a gene: 2. In DNA form, the CDR3 reads TGCAGTGCTCGGGACAGCAACTATGGCTACACCTTC. Its protein product is CSARDSNYGYTF.

The sample holds a few counts of this clonotype. V gene TRBV3-1 combines with J gene TRBJ2-5; D possibly corresponds to TRBD2 (6 bases). V lost 7 bases to trimming and J lost 5 bases, with 17 bases between them. In germline, CDR1 is LGHDT, CDR2 YNNKEL (reference sequence). The CDR3 contains 14 residues. The CDR3 reads CASTQLGGEETQYF. As DNA, the CDR3 is TGTGCCAGCACACAATTGGGGGGTGAGGAGACCCAGTACTTC.

This clonotype was seen only a few times. The chain joins TRBV3-1 to TRBJ2-7; unclear D gene. The CDR3 totals 14 residues. Germline V gene sequence: CDR1 LGHDT, CDR2 YNNKEL (reference sequence). Trimming cost V 0 bases and J 3 bases, with 9 bases left between them. This CDR3 reads CASSQDTLVYEQYF. For the CDR3, the DNA is TGTGCCAGCAGCCAAGATACCCTTGTCTACGAGCAGTACTTC.

This clonotype was recorded many times. The V and J genes are TRBV20-1 and TRBJ2-3; 9 nucleotides match TRBD2. The V gene's germline CDR1 is DFQATT and CDR2 SNEGSKA (reference sequence). The CDR3 is 13 amino acids. Germline trimming cut 3 bases from V and 3 bases from J; bases unmatched to any gene: 1. Written as DNA, the CDR3 is TGCAGTGCTAGGCGGGGGGGGACAGATACGCAGTATTTT. Amino acids: CSARRGGTDTQYF.

The rearrangement links TRBV5-1 to TRBJ2-5; D could derive from TRBD1 or TRBD2 (6 bases each). The CDR3 sequence is 15 residues long. CDR1 SGHRS and CDR2 YFSETQ come from the germline V gene. The V gene lost 4 bases and the J gene lost 0 bases, with 13 bases spanning the gap. The CDR3 loop is CASSPGGPDQETQYF. In DNA, the CDR3 is TGCGCCAGCAGCCCTGGGGGGCCGGACCAAGAGACCCAGTACTTC.

This clonotype was observed many times. The rearrangement uses TRBV4-3 and TRBJ1-2, with 8 bases that match TRBD1. The junction had 5 bases not matched to a gene; V was cut back by 4 bases and J by 7 bases. The CDR3 spans 13 residues. The germline CDR1 and CDR2 sequences are LGHNA and YSLEER. CDR3 residues: CASSLGQGRGYTF. DNA of the CDR3: TGCGCCAGCAGCCTAGGACAGGGACGTGGCTACACCTTC.

This clonotype has a handful of counts. This chain connects TRBV13 to TRBJ2-1; 8 nucleotides align to TRBD2. The V gene end was trimmed by 10 bases and the J gene end by 2 bases; junction bases not matched to a gene: 7. CDR3 length equals 14 residues. Germline lookup yields CDR1 PRHDT and CDR2 FYEKMQ (reference sequence). CDR3 sequence reads: CAIPGGVTYNEQFF. The CDR3 coding sequence is TGTGCCATCCCGGGGGGGGTCACCTACAATGAGCAGTTCTTC.

This clonotype was found a few times. The chain couples TRBV6-2 or TRBV6-3 to TRBJ2-7; D perhaps matches TRBD1 (6 bases). CDR1 is MNHEY, CDR2 SVGEGT, per germline. Trimming took 0 bases from V and 2 from J, leaving 11 bases between them. There are 15 residues in the CDR3. In nucleotides, the CDR3 is TGTGCCAGCAGTTACTCCGGGACACCAACCTACGAGCAGTACTTC. It encodes CASSYSGTPTYEQYF.

The chain has TRBV5-1 and TRBJ2-6, with D perhaps matching TRBD1 or TRBD2 (5 bases each). V lost 2 bases, J lost 1 base, and 13 bases lay in between. The CDR3 sequence is 17 residues long. Germline values: CDR1 SGHRS, CDR2 YFSETQ. CDR3 nucleotides: TGCGCCAGCAGCTTTGGGGGAATGGGGTCTGGGGCCAACGTCCTGACTTTC. Its protein is CASSFGGMGSGANVLTF.

This clonotype was counted at least ten times. This sequence joins TRBV5-1 and TRBJ2-7, with D unclear. The germline V and J ends were trimmed by 3 bases and 0 bases, with 16 bases remaining between them. The CDR3 is 16 residues long. Looked up from germline, CDR1 is SGHRS and CDR2 is YFSETQ. CDR3 region: CASSSRAVASSYEQYF. In DNA, the CDR3 is TGCGCCAGCAGCTCACGGGCCGTTGCGAGCTCCTACGAGCAGTACTTC. Looking up the rest from reference TRBV5-1 and TRBJ2-7 gives the full variable domain: KAGVTQTPRYLIKTRGQQVTLSCSPISGHRSVSWYQQTPGQGLQFLFEYFSETQRNKGNFPGRFSGRQFSNSRSEMNVSTLELGDSALYLCASSSRAVASSYEQYFGPGTRLTVT.

The chain uses TRBV3-1 and TRBJ2-1; TRBD2 matches at 7 bases. The CDR3 sequence is 12 residues long. V dropped 1 base and J dropped 12; count of bases not matched to a gene: 3. The V gene's germline CDR1 is LGHDT and CDR2 YNNKEL (reference sequence). DNA of the CDR3: TGTGCCAGCAGCCAAGCTTCGGGAGGGCAGTTCTTC. It codes for CASSQASGGQFF.

The gene calls are TRBV20-1 and TRBJ1-2; D is undetermined. Trimming pared 0 bases from V and 1 base from J, leaving 6 bases between. The CDR3 runs 13 residues. Germline CDR1 DFQATT, CDR2 SNEGSKA (reference sequence). The CDR3 here is CSARDRSNYGYTF. CDR3 nucleotides: TGCAGTGCTAGAGATCGGAGTAACTATGGCTACACCTTC.

This clonotype was counted only a few times. This chain joins TRBV30 and TRBJ2-3, with 10 positions matching TRBD2. V dropped 6 bases and J dropped 5; count of bases not matched to a gene: 5. The CDR3 is made up of 13 amino acids. Germline lookup yields CDR1 GTSNPN and CDR2 SVGIG (reference sequence). The CDR3 is CACSGGPGDTQYF. CDR3 bases: TGTGCCTGTAGCGGGGGGCCCGGAGATACGCAGTATTTT.

This clonotype was seen once. One end of the junction fails to match germline, which may point to a read error. The chain employs TRBV12-3 or TRBV12-4 and TRBJ1-2; no firm D call. This CDR3 is 13 amino acids long. This CDR3 reads CANSLLGSYGYTF. In DNA form, the CDR3 reads TGTGCCAACAGTTTGTTAGGAAGCTATGGCTACACCTTC.

This chain joins TRBV2 and TRBJ2-7; D is perhaps TRBD1 or TRBD2 (7 bases each). Germline V CDR1 and CDR2: SNHLY, FYNNEI. The ends were cut back, 8 bases at V and 1 base at J, with 15 bases in the middle. The length of the CDR3 is 14 residues. The CDR3: CASQPGGDSYEQYF. CDR3 DNA: TGTGCCAGCCAACCAGGGGGGGATTCCTACGAGCAGTACTTC.

J is TRBJ1-2 and V is TRBV5-1; the match to TRBD1 covers 7 bases. The CDR3 totals 12 residues. J gave up 8 bases and V 0 bases, and 1 base lay outside the gene matches. The V gene's germline CDR1 is SGHRS and CDR2 YFSETQ. The CDR3 spells CASSLEGQGYTF. The CDR3 bases are TGCGCCAGCAGCTTGGAGGGACAGGGCTACACCTTC.

As for this clonotype: A much larger clone lies a single base off, so this may be a read error. The chain has TRBV4-1 and TRBJ2-6; unclear D gene. Germline V gene lookup returns CDR1 MGHRA and CDR2 YSYEKL. This CDR3 is 16 amino acids long. The CDR3 DNA reads as TGCGCCAGCAGCCAAGGAGGCGGCTCTGGGACCAACGTCCTGACTTTC. Translation: CASSQGGGSGTNVLTF.

This sequence joins TRBV4-1 and TRBJ2-3; a possible D gene is TRBD2 (7 bases). There are 15 residues in the CDR3. Germline V gene lookup returns CDR1 MGHRA and CDR2 YSYEKL. Between the trimmed V and J ends, which lost 1 base and 8 bases, there was a span of 16 bases. The CDR3 here is CASSQGTGGPGTQYF. DNA of the CDR3: TGCGCCAGCAGCCAAGGGACGGGGGGCCCCGGTACGCAGTATTTT.

This clonotype was detected a few times. J is TRBJ2-3 and V is TRBV28; 8 bases fit TRBD2. Germline V gives CDR1 MDHEN, CDR2 SYDVKM. This CDR3 contains 13 residues. V was clipped by 4 bases and J by 6 bases; unmatched bases: 3. The CDR3 DNA is TGTGCCAGCAGTTCCGGGAGGGTTGATACGCAGTATTTT. It is translated as CASSSGRVDTQYF.

The table lists this clonotype with a count of one. The chain carries TRBV7-2 and TRBJ1-2; D is unresolved. V was shortened by 5 bases and J by 5 bases, with 18 bases between the two germline ends. The CDR3 contains 15 residues. CDR1 and CDR2 (germline): SGHTA, FQGNSA. The CDR3 is CASSTDSLLPYGYTF. In DNA form, the CDR3 reads TGTGCCAGCAGCACGGATTCACTCCTCCCTTATGGCTACACCTTC.